A selection of T cell receptor beta chains follows, all from one sample in a study of cytomegalovirus exposure and HLA in healthy donors. Clones were read by immunoSEQ multiplex PCR, and TCRdb kept only the in-frame ones, dropping some. Here the sample spans some 150,000 clones, around 73% being singletons. What was sequenced was PBMCs. The receptors stem from a female donor in good health and CMV-seronegative. Both conserved end residues are trimmed from each CDR3.

V gene | CDR3 protein
TRBV5-6 | ASSFQGTNSGNTIY
TRBV5-8 | ASSQNRDPYNEQF
TRBV7-3 | ASSSPRGGSYEQF
TRBV9 | ASSVSGGNSPLH
TRBV7-3 | ASSSGLAGRADTQY
TRBV6-1 | ASRVPGGAGQPQH
TRBV11-2 | ASSLRVLRTEAF
TRBV28 | ASTITWTGGVNGYT
TRBV11-2 | ASSPRLAGTTQY
TRBV5-1 | ASSLDPGPDTQY
TRBV5-6 | ASSRTRLTTEAF
TRBV27 | ASSFPPGTGKTEAF
TRBV7-9 | SSSLADRGPYNEQF
TRBV11-2 | ASSSIRGDNEQF